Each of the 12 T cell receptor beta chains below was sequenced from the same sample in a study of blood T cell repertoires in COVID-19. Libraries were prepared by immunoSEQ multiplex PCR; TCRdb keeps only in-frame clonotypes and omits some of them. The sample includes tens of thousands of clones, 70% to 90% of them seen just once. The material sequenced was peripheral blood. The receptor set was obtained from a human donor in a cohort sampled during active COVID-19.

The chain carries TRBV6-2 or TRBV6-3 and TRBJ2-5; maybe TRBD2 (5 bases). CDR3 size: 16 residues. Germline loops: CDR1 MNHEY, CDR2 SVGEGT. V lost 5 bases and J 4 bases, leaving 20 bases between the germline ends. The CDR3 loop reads CASSHSTPAEGETQYF. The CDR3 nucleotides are TGTGCCAGCAGTCACAGTACCCCAGCTGAGGGAGAGACCCAGTACTTC.

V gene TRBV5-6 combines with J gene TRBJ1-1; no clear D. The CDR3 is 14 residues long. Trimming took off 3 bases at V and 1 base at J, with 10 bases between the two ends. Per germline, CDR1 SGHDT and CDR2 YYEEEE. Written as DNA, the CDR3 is TGTGCCAGCAGCTACGTCGAGGAGAACACTGAAGCTTTCTTT. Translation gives CASSYVEENTEAFF.

The CDR3 DNA is TGTGCCAGCAGCCCCGCCGGGACAGGGGGCCTCTTTAAGAAAAGCAATCAGCCCCAGCATTTT. Encoded protein: CASSPAGTGGLFKKSNQPQHF. The V gene is TRBV7-4, the J gene TRBJ1-5; 12 bases are a match to TRBD1. Per germline, CDR1 SGHVT and CDR2 SQSDAQ. This CDR3 contains 21 residues. J gave up 1 base and V 5 bases, and 18 bases lay outside the gene matches.

The CDR3 DNA sequence: TGTGCCAGCAGCCGAGGGGGCGGAACGACCTACAATGAGCAGTTCTTC. Translation gives CASSRGGGTTYNEQFF. The chain combines TRBV11-2 with TRBJ2-1; 7 bases map to TRBD1. This CDR3 has 16 amino acids. V shed 5 bases, J shed 2 bases, and the junction held 9 bases outside the gene matches. Germline V gene data show CDR1 as SGHAT and CDR2 as FQNNGV. The whole variable domain, filled in from reference TRBV11-2 and TRBJ2-1, reads EAGVAQSPRYKIIEKRQSVAFWCNPISGHATLYWYQQILGQGPKLLIQFQNNGVVDDSQLPKDRFSAERLKGVDSTLKIQPAKLEDSAVYLCASSRGGGTTYNEQFFGPGTRLTVL.

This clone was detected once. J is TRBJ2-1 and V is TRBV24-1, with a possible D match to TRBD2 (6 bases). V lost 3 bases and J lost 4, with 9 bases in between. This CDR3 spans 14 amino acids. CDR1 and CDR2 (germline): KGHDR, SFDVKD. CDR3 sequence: CATSDQEGYNEQFF. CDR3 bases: TGTGCCACCAGTGATCAGGAGGGATACAATGAGCAGTTCTTC.

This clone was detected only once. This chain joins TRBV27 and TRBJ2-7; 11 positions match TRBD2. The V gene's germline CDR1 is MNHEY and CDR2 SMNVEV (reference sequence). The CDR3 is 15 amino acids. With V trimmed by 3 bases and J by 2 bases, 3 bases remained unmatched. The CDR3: CASSLLSGRAYEQYF. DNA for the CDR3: TGTGCCAGCAGTTTGCTTAGCGGGAGGGCCTACGAGCAGTACTTC.

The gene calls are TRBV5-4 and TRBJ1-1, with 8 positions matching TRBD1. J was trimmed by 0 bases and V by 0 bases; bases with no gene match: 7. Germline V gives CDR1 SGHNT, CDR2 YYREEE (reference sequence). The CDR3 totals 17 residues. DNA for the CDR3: TGTGCCAGCAGCTTGGGAGGGACAGGCACCTTGAACACTGAAGCTTTCTTT. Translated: CASSLGGTGTLNTEAFF.

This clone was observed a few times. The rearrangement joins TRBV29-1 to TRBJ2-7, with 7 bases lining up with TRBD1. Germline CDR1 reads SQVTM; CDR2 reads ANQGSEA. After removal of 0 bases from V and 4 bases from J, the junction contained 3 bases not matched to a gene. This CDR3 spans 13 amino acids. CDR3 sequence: CSVEEQGPYEQYF. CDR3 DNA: TGCAGCGTTGAAGAACAGGGGCCTTACGAGCAGTACTTC.

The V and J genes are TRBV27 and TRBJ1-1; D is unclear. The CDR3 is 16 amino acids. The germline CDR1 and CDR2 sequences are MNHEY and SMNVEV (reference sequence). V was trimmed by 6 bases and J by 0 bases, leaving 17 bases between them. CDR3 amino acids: CASSRPPGILNTEAFF. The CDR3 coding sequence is TGTGCCAGCAGCCGCCCTCCGGGGATTTTGAACACTGAAGCTTTCTTT.

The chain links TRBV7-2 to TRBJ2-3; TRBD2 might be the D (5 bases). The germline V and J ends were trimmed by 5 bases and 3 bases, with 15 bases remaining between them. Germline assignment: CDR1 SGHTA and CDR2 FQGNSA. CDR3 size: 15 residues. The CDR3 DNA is TGTGCCAGCAGCGATCGGACTGGCCTAACAGATACGCAGTATTTT. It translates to CASSDRTGLTDTQYF.

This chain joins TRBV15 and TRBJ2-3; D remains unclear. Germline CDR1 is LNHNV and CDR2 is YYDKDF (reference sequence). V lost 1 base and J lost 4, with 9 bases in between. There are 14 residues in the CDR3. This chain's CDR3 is CATSRAIAADTQYF. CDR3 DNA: TGTGCCACCAGCAGAGCTATAGCAGCAGATACGCAGTATTTT.

CDR3 sequence: CASSLNWGGTGELFF. The CDR3 DNA sequence: TGTGCCAGCAGCCTCAACTGGGGGGGCACCGGGGAGCTGTTTTTT. V and J are TRBV3-1 (or the pseudogene TRBV3-2) and TRBJ2-2; TRBD2 aligns across 7 bases. Germline CDR1 LGHDT, CDR2 YNNKEL (reference sequence). J lost 4 bases, V lost 4 bases, and 6 bases had no gene match. This CDR3 contains 15 residues.